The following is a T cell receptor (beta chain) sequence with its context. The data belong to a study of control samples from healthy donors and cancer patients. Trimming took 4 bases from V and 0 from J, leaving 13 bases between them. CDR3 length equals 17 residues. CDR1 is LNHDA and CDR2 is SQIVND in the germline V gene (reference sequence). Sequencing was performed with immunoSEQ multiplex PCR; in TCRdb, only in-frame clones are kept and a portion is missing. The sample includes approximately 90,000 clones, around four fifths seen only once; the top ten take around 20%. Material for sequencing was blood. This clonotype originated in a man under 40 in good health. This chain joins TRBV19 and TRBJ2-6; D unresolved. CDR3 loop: CASSTRTPGSGANVLTF. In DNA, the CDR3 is TGTGCCAGTAGTACACGGACGCCTGGCTCTGGGGCCAACGTCCTGACTTTC.